What follows are 30 T cell receptor beta chains derived from one specimen sequenced in a study of monozygotic twins with inflammatory bowel disease. TCRdb derives one entry per CDR3 protein from the 5' RACE reads, leaving out DNA. In all, the sample yields about 110,000 distinct CDR3 sequences. The sequenced sample consisted of blood. These receptors all come from a human donor with ulcerative colitis or Crohn's disease, or a healthy co-twin of an affected twin (not recorded which).

This sequence joins TRBV20-1 and TRBJ1-1; TCRdb calls TRBD1, which cannot be checked without DNA. This CDR3 has 16 amino acids. CDR1 and CDR2 (germline): DFQATT, SNEGSKA (reference sequence). CDR3 sequence: CSANYAHRGRGTEAFF.

J is TRBJ2-5 and V is TRBV20-1; the D gene TCRdb calls, TRBD1, cannot be checked with no DNA. Germline loops: CDR1 DFQATT, CDR2 SNEGSKA (reference sequence). This CDR3 is built from 13 residues. CDR3 protein: CSARESLEETQYF.

This clonotype is medium-sized by frequency. The chain uses TRBV29-1 and TRBJ2-1. Germline V lookup: CDR1 SQVTM, CDR2 ANQGSEA. The CDR3 has 14 residues. CDR3 amino acids: CSVVGGGPYNEQFF.

The chain uses TRBV20-1 and TRBJ2-3. The germline V gene has CDR1 DFQATT and CDR2 SNEGSKA (reference sequence). The CDR3 totals 11 residues. The CDR3 spells CSAPAGDTQYF.

The chain uses TRBV29-1 and TRBJ2-1; the D call of TRBD2 rests on TCRdb alone, since no DNA is present to check it. The germline CDR1 and CDR2 sequences are SQVTM and ANQGSEA. This CDR3 has 19 residues. This CDR3 reads CSVDAMELAGRSSYNEQFF.

The CDR3 is CASSTGTDNEKLFF. The gene calls are TRBV7-2 and TRBJ1-4; there is no DNA to check the TCRdb D call of TRBD1. The CDR3 has 14 amino acids. Per the germline V gene, CDR1 is SGHTA and CDR2 is FQGNSA.

The chain employs TRBV10-3 and TRBJ2-7. The CDR3 has 14 residues. Germline CDR1 is ENHRY and CDR2 is SYGVKD. The CDR3: CAISDPDGPYEQYF.

The V and J genes are TRBV2 and TRBJ2-3; TCRdb returns TRBD2, unconfirmable since there is no DNA. Germline-derived CDR1 and CDR2 are SNHLY and FYNNEI. The CDR3 length is 14 residues. CDR3 sequence: CASSEREEGDTQYF.

The V gene is TRBV3-1, the J gene TRBJ1-6; TCRdb calls TRBD1, which cannot be checked without DNA. This CDR3 has 18 amino acids. CDR1 LGHDT and CDR2 YNNKEL come from the germline V gene (reference sequence). The CDR3 sequence is CASSQTGTQAGYNSPLHF.

The V and J genes are TRBV15 and TRBJ2-1; TCRdb's assignment of TRBD1 cannot be checked, as there is no DNA. The germline CDR1 and CDR2 sequences are LNHNV and YYDKDF (reference sequence). The CDR3 covers 13 residues. The CDR3: CATSLGRRNEQFF.

The V and J genes are TRBV4-2 and TRBJ2-3; absent DNA, TCRdb's TRBD2 call cannot be checked. Germline CDR1 reads LGHNA; CDR2 reads YNFKEQ. The length of the CDR3 is 15 residues. The CDR3 loop is CASSQGSGGTDTQYF.

This sequence joins TRBV12-3 or TRBV12-4 and TRBJ2-5; TCRdb lists TRBD1, though no DNA is available to test this call. The CDR3 sequence is 14 residues long. CDR3 loop: CASSLAGGKETQYF.

The V gene is TRBV12-3 or TRBV12-4, the J gene TRBJ2-3; there is no DNA to check the TCRdb D call of TRBD2. The CDR3 consists of 15 residues. The CDR3 sequence: CASSLKWESADTQYF.

V gene TRBV3-1 combines with J gene TRBJ2-3; TCRdb calls TRBD1, which cannot be checked without DNA. The CDR3 consists of 13 residues. Germline V gene data show CDR1 as LGHDT and CDR2 as YNNKEL (reference sequence). CDR3 in amino acids: CASNGGGTDTQYF.

CDR3 residues: CASSLEGQGPNTEAFF. The chain has TRBV11-1 and TRBJ1-1; the D call of TRBD1 rests on TCRdb alone, since no DNA is present to check it. CDR3 length: 16 amino acids. Germline CDR1 SGHAT, CDR2 FQDESV (reference sequence).

This chain connects TRBV12-3 or TRBV12-4 to TRBJ1-2; the D gene TCRdb calls, TRBD1, cannot be checked with no DNA. The CDR3 is 12 residues long. The CDR3 sequence is CASSFRDSMVTF.

This chain joins TRBV19 and TRBJ1-1. This CDR3 has 13 residues. CDR1 and CDR2 from the germline V gene are LNHDA and SQIVND (reference sequence). The CDR3 loop reads CASSISVNTEAFF.

The gene calls are TRBV12-3 or TRBV12-4 and TRBJ2-5; as DNA is missing, the TRBD2 call by TCRdb cannot be tested. CDR3 size: 14 residues. The CDR3 spells CASSTLVSEETQYF.

The chain has TRBV2 and TRBJ2-5; checking the TCRdb D call of TRBD1 is not possible without DNA. Looked up from germline, CDR1 is SNHLY and CDR2 is FYNNEI. The CDR3 runs to 13 residues. The CDR3 spells CASSRAYQETQYF.

This chain links TRBV20-1 with TRBJ2-1; the TRBD2 assignment by TCRdb is unverifiable without DNA. CDR1 DFQATT and CDR2 SNEGSKA come from the germline V gene (reference sequence). The CDR3 contains 13 residues. CDR3 residues: CSASSGNYNEQFF.

This chain uses TRBV28 with TRBJ2-1; TCRdb's D gene call, TRBD1, goes unchecked for lack of DNA. Germline V gives CDR1 MDHEN, CDR2 SYDVKM. The CDR3 extends over 15 amino acids. Here the CDR3 reads CASSFVTGGKNEQFF.

V and J are TRBV3-1 and TRBJ2-7. CDR3 length equals 13 residues. Germline CDR1 LGHDT, CDR2 YNNKEL (reference sequence). The CDR3 here is CASSLLGAREQYF.

The rearrangement links TRBV7-2 to TRBJ1-4; the TCRdb D gene call, TRBD1, has no DNA to confirm it. This CDR3 has 13 residues. Germline loops: CDR1 SGHTA, CDR2 FQGNSA. CDR3 protein: CASSDRVNEKLFF.

CDR3 amino acids: CAIIGAGSGNTIYF. The rearrangement links TRBV28 to TRBJ1-3. Per germline, CDR1 MDHEN and CDR2 SYDVKM. CDR3 size: 14 residues.

The chain uses TRBV5-8 and TRBJ2-3; TCRdb lists TRBD2, though no DNA is available to test this call. CDR3 length: 16 amino acids. CDR1 and CDR2 (germline): SGHTS, YDEGEE. The CDR3 region is CASSSGTSESTDTQYF. Drawing the rest from reference TRBV5-8 and TRBJ2-3, the complete variable domain is EAGVTQSPTHLIKTRGQQATLRCSPISGHTSVYWYQQALGLGLQFLLWYDEGEERNRGNFPPRFSGRQFPNYSSELNVNALELEDSALYLCASSSGTSESTDTQYFGPGTRLTVL.

The chain employs TRBV7-2 and TRBJ2-4; checking the TCRdb D call of TRBD2 is not possible without DNA. From germline, CDR1 is SGHTA and CDR2 FQGNSA. The length of the CDR3 is 16 residues. The CDR3 here is CASSLIAGGPRNIQYF.

This chain links TRBV11-2 with TRBJ2-3; lacking DNA, the TRBD1 call made by TCRdb goes unchecked. The CDR3 totals 14 residues. Germline V gene sequence: CDR1 SGHAT, CDR2 FQNNGV. The CDR3 region is CASSLAGALDTQYF.

The gene calls are TRBV6-2 or TRBV6-3 and TRBJ2-5; TCRdb returns TRBD1, unconfirmable since there is no DNA. The germline V gene has CDR1 MNHEY and CDR2 SVGEGT. CDR3 length: 14 residues. CDR3 sequence: CASSWTGNEETQYF.

The CDR3 is CAISVSGTAHEQYF. The chain employs TRBV10-3 and TRBJ2-7; with no DNA, the TCRdb D assignment of TRBD2 cannot be verified. CDR3 length equals 14 residues. Germline V CDR1 and CDR2: ENHRY, SYGVKD.

This sequence joins TRBV6-6 and TRBJ1-5. Germline V lookup: CDR1 MNHNY, CDR2 SVGAGI (reference sequence). There are 14 residues in the CDR3. CDR3 sequence: CASSYSTRDQPQHF.